This T cell receptor (beta chain) was retrieved from a study of blood T cell repertoires in COVID-19. CDR1 and CDR2 (germline): SGHAT, FQNNGV. The CDR3 consists of 16 residues. The trim removed 5 bases at V and 7 bases at J, leaving 14 bases unmatched. TCRdb keeps only in-frame clones here, not all; method: immunoSEQ multiplex PCR. This sample has 150,000 to 200,000 clones; about four fifths occur once, and the top ten carry roughly 10%. The sequenced material came from PBMCs or T cells enriched from blood (not recorded which). This TCR came from a man in his forties or fifties who had recovered from COVID-19. The rearrangement joins TRBV11-2 to TRBJ2-5, with TRBD2 matching over 9 bases. CDR3 in amino acids: CASSQEIGGGVGTQYF. CDR3 sequence (DNA): TGTGCCAGCAGCCAGGAGATTGGCGGGGGGGTGGGGACCCAGTACTTC.